This T cell receptor beta chain was sequenced for a study of blood T cell repertoires in COVID-19. Across the study: Italy, Spain and the United States were the sources of the convalescent and acute COVID-19 samples.

Original processing notes: Amplification of reference gene primers was used by the study to estimate nucleated cell counts. Only in-frame clones appear in the TCRdb table, and some are missing; sequencing was by immunoSEQ multiplex PCR. The V and J calls and the clone size are those of that table, but D and trimming were determined from the DNA. The sample lists around 60,000 clones, approximately 80% occurring once. V was clipped by 0 bases and J by 0 bases, with 6 bases between them. Germline values: CDR1 SGHTA, CDR2 FQGNSA. The CDR3 length is 14 residues. Input material: peripheral blood. This receptor was identified in a human donor in a cohort sampled during active COVID-19. The rearrangement joins TRBV7-2 to TRBJ2-7, with D unresolved. The CDR3 sequence: CASSLAVSSYEQYF. The CDR3, as DNA: TGTGCCAGCAGCTTAGCGGTGAGCTCCTACGAGCAGTACTTC.